Following are 14 T cell receptor beta chains from one sample sequenced in a study of Graves' ophthalmopathy and Graves' hyperthyroidism. Amplifying from RNA transcripts, the study obtained TCR beta CDR3 regions. HTBI primers were employed in first-round RT-PCR, then a second-round multiplex PCR followed. Each CDR3 protein gets one entry after TCRdb re-called the multiplex PCR reads with MiXCR. Of roughly 420,000 distinct CDR3 sequences in the sample, around a fifth were seen once. The sequencing input was peripheral blood. The receptors come from a woman between 18 and 30 years old with stable Graves' hyperthyroidism.

In its sample, this clonotype was seen many times. The CDR3 coding sequence is TGTGCCAGCAGTTTAGGATCTCGGGTTCGGAACACTGAAGCTTTCTTT. Encoded protein: CASSLGSRVRNTEAFF. The genes are TRBV12-3 or TRBV12-4 and TRBJ1-1; no firm D call. CDR3 length: 16 amino acids. Trimming pared 1 base from V and 1 base from J, leaving 13 bases between.

This clonotype was counted many times. The J gene is TRBJ2-7, the V gene TRBV11-2; TRBD1 agrees at 7 bases. This CDR3 is 16 amino acids long. The junction had 9 bases not matched to a gene; V was cut back by 4 bases and J by 0 bases. Germline V gives CDR1 SGHAT, CDR2 FQNNGV. CDR3 nucleotide sequence: TGTGCCAGCAGCTCATCGACAGGGTACAGCTCCTACGAGCAGTACTTC. Residues: CASSSSTGYSSYEQYF.

The genes are TRBV5-5 and TRBJ1-2; D gene uncertain. Germline V gene data show CDR1 as SGHKS and CDR2 as YYEKEE (reference sequence). CDR3 length equals 14 residues. V was trimmed by 0 bases and J by 4 bases, leaving 10 bases between them. DNA of the CDR3: TGTGCCAGCAGCTTGGGACCGGGCCCCTATGGCTACACCTTC. Its protein product is CASSLGPGPYGYTF.

This clonotype was seen ten or more times. J is TRBJ1-6 and V is TRBV27; D unresolved. V gave up 6 bases and J gave up 9 bases, with 18 bases separating them. The CDR3 has 15 amino acids. The germline gives CDR1 MNHEY, CDR2 SMNVEV (reference sequence). The CDR3 bases are TGTGCCAGCAGGCCCCAGAATGCGGCTGGTTCACCCCTCCACTTT. It encodes CASRPQNAAGSPLHF.

In its sample, this clonotype was seen many times. This chain connects TRBV12-3 or TRBV12-4 to TRBJ1-2; maybe TRBD1 (6 bases). The V gene lost 1 base and the J gene lost 7 bases, with 13 bases spanning the gap. The CDR3 runs 14 residues. Written as DNA, the CDR3 is TGTGCCAGCAGTTTAGGGCGACAGGCAGGTGGCTACACCTTC. Its protein product is CASSLGRQAGGYTF.

This clonotype was recorded at least ten times. The chain is built from TRBV7-2 and TRBJ2-5; D might be TRBD2 (6 bases). Germline V gene data show CDR1 as SGHTA and CDR2 as FQGNSA. The CDR3 consists of 14 residues. V lost 7 bases, J lost 4 bases, and 16 bases lay in between. The CDR3 bases are TGTGCCAGCATTCGTCGCGGGCGGGGAGAGACCCAGTACTTC. Residues: CASIRRGRGETQYF.

The chain recombines TRBV12-3 or TRBV12-4 with TRBJ1-5; 7 positions match TRBD1. V was clipped by 5 bases and J by 5 bases; unmatched bases: 9. The CDR3 consists of 15 residues. CDR3 protein: CASSPYRGGHQPQHF. As DNA, the CDR3 is TGTGCCAGCAGTCCCTACAGGGGAGGTCATCAGCCCCAGCATTTT.

This clonotype was detected many times. This may stem from a read error, because a much larger clone lies one nucleotide away. The chain recombines TRBV7-2 with TRBJ1-6; TRBD1 matches at 12 bases. Germline CDR1 is SGHTA and CDR2 is FQGNSA. CDR3 length equals 12 residues. The CDR3 reads CVSSRDRGLLHF. The DNA of the CDR3 is TGTGTCAGCAGCAGGGACAGGGGGCTCCTCCACTTT. The variable domain in full, completed from reference TRBV7-2 and TRBJ1-6, reads GAGVSQSPSNKVTEKGKDVELRCDPISGHTALYWYRQSLGQGLEFLIYFQGNSAPDKSGLPSDRFSAERTGGSVSTLTIQRTQQEDSAVYLCVSSRDRGLLHFGNGTRLTVT.

This clonotype was recorded at least ten times. The chain has TRBV12-3 or TRBV12-4 and TRBJ2-5; 10 bases agree with TRBD1. The CDR3 loop spans 16 amino acids. V shed 1 base, J shed 0 bases, and the junction held 2 bases outside the gene matches. The CDR3 here is CASSLGTGGYQETQYF. The CDR3 DNA reads as TGTGCCAGCAGTTTAGGGACAGGGGGGTACCAAGAGACCCAGTACTTC.

The chain joins TRBV5-1 to TRBJ1-2, with TRBD1 identical over 11 bases. After removal of 4 bases from V and 6 bases from J, the junction contained 5 bases not matched to a gene. Germline CDR1 reads SGHRS; CDR2 reads YFSETQ. This CDR3 contains 14 residues. Here the CDR3 reads CASSPGQGADGYTF. CDR3 sequence (DNA): TGCGCCAGCAGCCCCGGACAGGGGGCGGATGGCTACACCTTC.

This clonotype was recorded at least ten times. V usage is TRBV10-3 and J usage is TRBJ2-5; tentative D call: TRBD1 (6 bases). The CDR3 loop spans 12 amino acids. Trimming pared 4 bases from V and 5 bases from J, leaving 8 bases between. CDR1 and CDR2 from the germline V gene are ENHRY and SYGVKD. The CDR3 region has the DNA TGTGCCATCAGTGTCGACAGGGAGACCCAGTACTTC. Translation: CAISVDRETQYF.

Ten or more counts support this clonotype. The chain links TRBV12-3 or TRBV12-4 to TRBJ2-7; D possibly corresponds to TRBD1 (6 bases). V lost 2 bases to trimming and J lost 6 bases, with 14 bases between them. The CDR3 has 14 residues. CDR3 protein: CASSLSTGRVEQYF. In DNA, the CDR3 is TGTGCCAGCAGTTTATCGACAGGACGCGTCGAGCAGTACTTC.

This clonotype appeared many times. This chain connects TRBV4-2 to TRBJ1-6; TRBD1 is a possible D gene (5 bases). CDR1 and CDR2 (germline): LGHNA, YNFKEQ. Trimming removed 1 base from V and 7 bases from J, with 8 bases in between. The length of the CDR3 is 14 residues. CDR3 residues: CASSQARGNSPLHF. DNA of the CDR3: TGTGCCAGCAGCCAAGCGAGGGGAAATTCACCCCTCCACTTT.

About this clonotype: It is likely a read error, because the conserved phenylalanine at the end of the CDR3 is missing. This chain uses TRBV27 with TRBJ2-7; D might be TRBD1 (5 bases). The germline V and J ends were trimmed by 6 bases and 2 bases, with 11 bases remaining between them. CDR1 and CDR2 from the germline V gene are MNHEY and SMNVEV (reference sequence). The CDR3 extends over 13 amino acids. The CDR3 nucleotides read TGTGCCAGCAGGTTTGGCAGGGCCTACGAGCAGTACTAC. It specifies CASRFGRAYEQYY.